This TCR beta chain came from a study of T cell responses to AZD1222 COVID-19 vaccine. Points from the study as a whole: Baseline seropositivity characterized only six or seven AZD1222 recipients.

This table comes from immunoSEQ multiplex PCR, and its TCRdb copy is limited to in-frame clones, with some not included. In the table there are about 120,000 clones, approximately 93% of which are singletons. The V gene end was trimmed by 4 bases and the J gene end by 4 bases; junction bases not matched to a gene: 7. This CDR3 spans 15 amino acids. Germline V CDR1 and CDR2: SGHRS, YFSETQ. Regarding this clone: As yet, its antigen is unknown.

The chain carries TRBV5-1 and TRBJ1-4, with TRBD1 matching 7 bases. The TCR was taken from an adult in good health. The specimen comprised peripheral blood, sampled on day 0 of AZD1222 vaccination. This CDR3 is CASSLDRSYNEKLFF. In DNA form, the CDR3 reads TGCGCCAGCAGCCTGGACAGGTCCTATAATGAAAAACTGTTTTTT.